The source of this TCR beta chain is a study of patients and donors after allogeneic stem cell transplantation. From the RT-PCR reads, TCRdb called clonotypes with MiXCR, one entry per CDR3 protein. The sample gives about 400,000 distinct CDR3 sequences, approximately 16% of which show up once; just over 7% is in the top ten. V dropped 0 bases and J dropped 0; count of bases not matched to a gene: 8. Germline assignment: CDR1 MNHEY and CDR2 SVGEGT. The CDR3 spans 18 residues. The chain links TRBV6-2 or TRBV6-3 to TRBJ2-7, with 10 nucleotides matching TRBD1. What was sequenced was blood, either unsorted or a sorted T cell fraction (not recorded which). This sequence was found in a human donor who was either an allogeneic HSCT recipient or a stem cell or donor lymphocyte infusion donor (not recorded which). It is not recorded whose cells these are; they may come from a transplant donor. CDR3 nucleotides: TGTGCCAGCAGTTACTCGACTGTGGGACAGGGGAGCTCCTACGAGCAGTACTTC. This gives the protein CASSYSTVGQGSSYEQYF.